Listed below are T cell receptor beta chains from one sample, sequenced in a study of T-cell reconstitution after alpha-beta-depleted transplantation in children. In TCRdb, the PCR reads were re-called with MiXCR into one record per CDR3 protein. The sample includes 670,000 or so distinct CDR3 sequences, over 10% of them seen just once. Specimen: PBMCs, collected before TCRalphabeta/CD19-depleted stem cell transplant. The source is a girl aged 2-10 years with congenital amegakaryocytic thrombocytopenia, due to receive a stem cell transplant. CDR3s include the opening cysteine and the closing phenylalanine or tryptophan. A D gene is named only where the DNA matches it firmly. Rows give clone size only sometimes, using once, few, many, or a class for an expanded clone.

D: -; J: TRBJ2-1; V: TRBV4-1; size: many; CDR3: CASSQGYREQFF; DNA: TGCGCCAGCAGCCAAGGCTACAGGGAGCAGTTCTTC
D: TRBD2; J: TRBJ2-1; V: TRBV5-1; size: few; CDR3: CASSLGASGTQRNEQFF; DNA: TGCGCCAGCAGCTTGGGGGCTAGCGGAACCCAGAGGAATGAGCAGTTCTTC
D: -; J: TRBJ2-2; V: TRBV20-1; size: -; CDR3: CSARWATGELFF; DNA: TGCAGTGCTAGGTGGGCGACCGGGGAGCTGTTTTTT
D: -; J: TRBJ2-5; V: TRBV20-1; size: many; CDR3: CSATLHLQGRETQYF; DNA: TGCAGTGCCACCCTTCACCTACAGGGACGAGAGACCCAGTACTTC
D: TRBD1; J: TRBJ2-1; V: TRBV12-3/TRBV12-4; size: few; CDR3: CASSFGWFSGGVGVKNEQFF; DNA: TGTGCCAGCAGTTTCGGTTGGTTTTCAGGGGGTGTGGGAGTAAAGAATGAGCAGTTCTTC
D: -; J: TRBJ2-1; V: TRBV5-1; size: many; CDR3: CASSFRSGQFNEQFF; DNA: TGCGCCAGCAGCTTCCGAAGCGGCCAGTTCAATGAGCAGTTCTTC
D: TRBD2; J: TRBJ2-1; V: TRBV12-3/TRBV12-4; size: few; CDR3: CASSLASGFWEQFF; DNA: TGTGCCAGCAGTTTAGCTAGCGGGTTCTGGGAGCAGTTCTTC
D: TRBD2; J: TRBJ2-1; V: TRBV25-1; size: -; CDR3: CASSPGLAGDYSYNEQFF; DNA: TGTGCCAGCAGTCCTGGGCTAGCGGGAGACTATTCCTACAATGAGCAGTTCTTC
D: TRBD2; J: TRBJ2-3; V: TRBV20-1; size: -; CDR3: CSASGETSGYTDTQYF; DNA: TGCAGTGCTAGTGGAGAAACTAGCGGCTACACAGATACGCAGTATTTT
D: TRBD2; J: TRBJ2-7; V: TRBV5-1; size: many; CDR3: CASSLVVREGPHEQYF; DNA: TGCGCCAGCAGCTTGGTGGTTCGGGAGGGGCCCCACGAGCAGTACTTC
D: TRBD2; J: TRBJ2-5; V: TRBV27; size: many; CDR3: CASSLAGGALETQYF; DNA: TGTGCCAGCAGCCTCGCGGGGGGCGCCCTGGAGACCCAGTACTTC
D: -; J: TRBJ1-3; V: TRBV14; size: -; CDR3: CASSQWGLDGNTIYF; DNA: TGTGCCAGCAGCCAATGGGGGCTAGATGGAAACACCATATATTTT
D: -; J: TRBJ2-3; V: TRBV7-9; size: once; CDR3: CASSRPGRTDTQYF; DNA: TGTGCCAGCAGCAGGCCGGGCCGCACAGATACGCAGTATTTT
D: TRBD1; J: TRBJ2-2; V: TRBV27; size: few; CDR3: CASSLSPQGATGELFF; DNA: TGTGCCAGCAGTTTATCTCCCCAGGGGGCAACCGGGGAGCTGTTTTTT
D: TRBD2; J: TRBJ2-1; V: TRBV7-6; size: many; CDR3: CASSLAKLAGFYNEQFF; DNA: TGTGCCAGCAGCTTAGCCAAACTAGCGGGCTTTTACAATGAGCAGTTCTTC
D: -; J: TRBJ2-2; V: TRBV6-4; size: many; CDR3: CASSPLAAGNTGELFF; DNA: TGTGCCAGCAGCCCCCTAGCTGCCGGAAACACCGGGGAGCTGTTTTTT
D: TRBD2; J: TRBJ2-1; V: TRBV20-1; size: many; CDR3: CSVPSGAPGEQFF; DNA: TGCAGTGTTCCTAGCGGGGCCCCAGGGGAGCAGTTCTTC
D: TRBD2; J: TRBJ2-1; V: TRBV29-1; size: many; CDR3: CSVERREAHSYNEQFF; DNA: TGCAGCGTTGAAAGGCGGGAGGCGCATTCCTACAATGAGCAGTTCTTC
D: -; J: TRBJ2-4; V: TRBV5-6; size: -; CDR3: CASSPTGPSKNIQYF; DNA: TGTGCCAGCAGCCCGACAGGCCCCTCCAAAAACATTCAGTACTTC
D: -; J: TRBJ2-5; V: TRBV5-1; size: many; CDR3: CASSLAAFQETQYF; DNA: TGCGCCAGCAGCTTGGCGGCTTTCCAAGAGACCCAGTACTTC
D: -; J: TRBJ2-1; V: TRBV4-1; size: many; CDR3: CASSHWSYSYNEQFF; DNA: TGCGCCAGCAGCCATTGGTCCTACTCCTACAATGAGCAGTTCTTC
D: TRBD1; J: TRBJ1-6; V: TRBV5-1; size: many; CDR3: CASTDQGDSPLHF; DNA: TGCGCCAGCACCGACCAGGGGGATTCACCCCTCCACTTT
D: -; J: TRBJ2-5; V: TRBV4-1; size: -; CDR3: CASSQGIRAGAGQETQYF; DNA: TGCGCCAGCAGCCAAGGCATTCGTGCGGGTGCGGGCCAAGAGACCCAGTACTTC
D: -; J: TRBJ2-1; V: TRBV5-1; size: many; CDR3: CASSSGESPYNEQFF; DNA: TGCGCCAGCAGTAGCGGAGAGTCGCCCTACAATGAGCAGTTCTTC
D: TRBD2; J: TRBJ2-1; V: TRBV5-1; size: few; CDR3: CASSSIAGENEQFF; DNA: TGCGCCAGCAGCTCCATAGCGGGAGAGAATGAGCAGTTCTTC
D: -; J: TRBJ1-1; V: TRBV20-1; size: -; CDR3: CSARDRYTEAFF; DNA: TGCAGTGCTAGAGATCGTTACACTGAAGCTTTCTTT
D: -; J: TRBJ1-2; V: TRBV29-1; size: many; CDR3: CSVFWSRGAVTF; DNA: TGCAGCGTTTTTTGGTCCCGGGGGGCCGTGACCTTC
D: TRBD1; J: TRBJ1-1; V: TRBV6-5; size: few; CDR3: CASSFPGGGAFF; DNA: TGTGCCAGCAGTTTCCCAGGGGGGGGAGCTTTCTTT
D: TRBD2; J: TRBJ2-3; V: TRBV3-1; size: -; CDR3: CASSQIAGSTDTQYF; DNA: TGTGCCAGCAGCCAAATAGCGGGAAGCACAGATACGCAGTATTTT
D: -; J: TRBJ2-2; V: TRBV11-3; size: many; CDR3: CASSFGGSNTGELFF; DNA: TGTGCCAGCAGCTTTGGCGGATCGAACACCGGGGAGCTGTTTTTT
D: TRBD1; J: TRBJ2-1; V: TRBV5-1; size: many; CDR3: CASSGGQYNEQFF; DNA: TGCGCCAGCAGCGGGGGACAGTACAATGAGCAGTTCTTC
D: -; J: TRBJ2-3; V: TRBV15; size: many; CDR3: CATSPLFSVGTDTQYF; DNA: TGTGCCACCAGCCCCCTTTTTTCGGTTGGGACAGATACGCAGTATTTT
D: TRBD2; J: TRBJ2-1; V: TRBV4-1; size: many; CDR3: CASSSQTSGFYNEQFF; DNA: TGCGCCAGCAGCTCTCAGACTAGCGGATTCTACAATGAGCAGTTCTTC
D: -; J: TRBJ2-2; V: TRBV6-4; size: many; CDR3: CASSDSYATTNTGELFF; DNA: TGTGCCAGCAGTGACTCGTACGCGACTACGAACACCGGGGAGCTGTTTTTT
D: -; J: TRBJ2-7; V: TRBV12-3/TRBV12-4; size: many; CDR3: CASRSLGSYEQYF; DNA: TGTGCCAGCAGATCCCTAGGGTCCTACGAGCAGTACTTC
D: -; J: TRBJ1-1; V: TRBV20-1; size: few; CDR3: CSARPGRTEAFF; DNA: TGCAGTGCTAGGCCTGGGAGGACTGAAGCTTTCTTT
D: -; J: TRBJ1-2; V: TRBV7-6; size: many; CDR3: CASSLAGTGYGYTF; DNA: TGTGCCAGCAGCTTAGCGGGGACTGGCTATGGCTACACCTTC
D: -; J: TRBJ2-3; V: TRBV12-3/TRBV12-4; size: many; CDR3: CASSLVEATDTQYF; DNA: TGTGCCAGCAGTTTAGTGGAGGCAACAGATACGCAGTATTTT
D: TRBD2; J: TRBJ2-3; V: TRBV20-1; size: many; CDR3: CSAQAGVEVTDTQYF; DNA: TGCAGTGCTCAAGCGGGAGTGGAGGTCACAGATACGCAGTATTTT
D: -; J: TRBJ2-1; V: TRBV11-2; size: few; CDR3: CASSPGPRLAPPPVDEQFF; DNA: TGTGCCAGCAGCCCCGGCCCTCGCCTAGCGCCACCCCCTGTGGATGAGCAGTTCTTC
D: TRBD1; J: TRBJ2-5; V: TRBV7-8; size: -; CDR3: CASSLGTGIISLETQYF; DNA: TGTGCCAGCAGCTTAGGGACAGGGATTATTTCTCTGGAGACCCAGTACTTC
D: TRBD2; J: TRBJ2-2; V: TRBV20-1; size: many; CDR3: CSARDLKTSADTGELFF; DNA: TGCAGTGCTAGAGATCTAAAGACTAGCGCCGACACCGGGGAGCTGTTTTTT
D: -; J: TRBJ2-7; V: TRBV10-2; size: many; CDR3: CASISLDNYEQYF; DNA: TGCGCCAGCATCTCCTTAGACAACTACGAGCAGTACTTC
D: TRBD2; J: TRBJ2-5; V: TRBV10-1; size: -; CDR3: CASSESNGIAGLQETQYF; DNA: TGCGCCAGCAGTGAGTCTAACGGGATAGCGGGGTTACAAGAGACCCAGTACTTC